The 29 T cell receptor beta chains presented below share a single source sample, sequenced in a study of blood T cell repertoires in COVID-19. Measured with immunoSEQ multiplex PCR; TCRdb has only the in-frame clones, and not every one. The data contain about 87,000 clones, about 89% of them singletons. The source material was peripheral blood. Receptors were obtained from a human donor with acute or convalescent COVID-19. The donor label of this sample is uncertain.

This chain links TRBV6-5 with TRBJ2-7; 12 bases align to TRBD2. V gave up 6 bases and J gave up 5 bases; unmatched junction bases: 8. CDR3 length: 15 amino acids. Germline values: CDR1 MNHEY, CDR2 SVGAGI. The DNA for the CDR3 is TGTGCCAGCAGACTAGCGGGGGGAAAAACCCACGAGCAGTACTTC. Protein: CASRLAGGKTHEQYF.

The genes are TRBV10-3 and TRBJ1-5; 7 bases map to TRBD1. Germline CDR1 and CDR2: ENHRY and SYGVKD. The V and J ends lost 1 base and 2 bases, in that order; junction bases with no gene match: 8. This CDR3 region has 17 residues. CDR3 bases: TGTGCCATCAGTGAGTGGGAGAGACAGGGAGGCAATCAGCCCCAGCATTTT. Translating gives CAISEWERQGGNQPQHF.

The gene calls are TRBV9 and TRBJ2-1; TRBD1 aligns across 7 bases. CDR1 is SGDLS and CDR2 is YYNGEE in the germline V gene. Trimming took 6 bases from V and 8 from J; bases not matched to a gene: 11. The CDR3 spans 14 residues. The CDR3 protein is CASTRDSGFDEQFF. The CDR3 DNA reads as TGTGCCAGCACTCGGGACAGTGGGTTTGATGAGCAGTTCTTC. Complete variable domain (other parts from reference TRBV9 and TRBJ2-1): DSGVTQTPKHLITATGQRVTLRCSPRSGDLSVYWYQQSLDQGLQFLIQYYNGEERAKGNILERFSAQQFPDLHSELNLSSLELGDSALYFCASTRDSGFDEQFFGPGTRLTVL.

The chain has TRBV28 and TRBJ2-1; 10 bases align to TRBD1. This CDR3 contains 15 residues. Per the germline V gene, CDR1 is MDHEN and CDR2 is SYDVKM. V gave up 8 bases and J gave up 1 base; unmatched junction bases: 5. The CDR3 DNA is TGTGCCAGCCCGCCGGGACAGGGGTCCTACAATGAGCAGTTCTTC. This gives the protein CASPPGQGSYNEQFF. Drawing the rest from reference TRBV28 and TRBJ2-1, the complete variable domain is DVKVTQSSRYLVKRTGEKVFLECVQDMDHENMFWYRQDPGLGLRLIYFSYDVKMKEKGDIPEGYSVSREKKERFSLILESASTNQTSMYLCASPPGQGSYNEQFFGPGTRLTVL.

This clone was found once. The genes are TRBV6-1 and TRBJ2-2, with 8 bases lining up with TRBD2. CDR3 size: 16 residues. V lost 0 bases and J lost 6; bases outside the gene matches: 6. Germline V gene sequence: CDR1 MNHNS, CDR2 SASEGT. In nucleotides, the CDR3 is TGTGCCAGCAGTGAAGCGCGGGGGGTTAGGGCCGGGGAGCTGTTTTTT. This gives the protein CASSEARGVRAGELFF.

The CDR3 coding sequence is TGCAGCGTCCTGAATCACAGGGGGCAAGAGACCCAGTACTTC. Translated, it gives CSVLNHRGQETQYF. The chain recombines TRBV29-1 with TRBJ2-5, with TRBD1 identical over 8 bases. The V segment lost 6 bases and the J segment 2 bases; nucleotides outside the gene matches: 8. The CDR3 loop spans 14 amino acids. The germline gives CDR1 SQVTM, CDR2 ANQGSEA.

The chain uses TRBV30 and TRBJ1-1; D may be TRBD1 (6 bases). This CDR3 comprises 19 residues. Germline CDR1 reads GTSNPN; CDR2 reads SVGIG (reference sequence). Trimming cost V 2 bases and J 3 bases, with 28 bases left between them. CDR3 residues: CAWSHLAWTVRTGDTEAFF. As DNA, the CDR3 is TGTGCCTGGAGTCACCTAGCCTGGACAGTAAGGACGGGTGACACTGAAGCTTTCTTT.

The chain is built from TRBV2 and TRBJ1-5; the match to TRBD1 covers 8 bases. From germline, CDR1 is SNHLY and CDR2 FYNNEI. The ends lost 7 bases at V and 4 bases at J; junction bases unmatched: 9. The length of the CDR3 is 15 residues. Here the CDR3 reads CASTADRGENQPQHF. Here the CDR3 DNA reads TGTGCCAGCACCGCCGACAGGGGTGAAAATCAGCCCCAGCATTTT.

This clone was observed a single time. The J gene is TRBJ1-4, the V gene TRBV3-1 (or the pseudogene TRBV3-2), with 9 nucleotides matching TRBD1. CDR1 and CDR2 from the germline V gene are LGHDT and YNNKEL (reference sequence). The CDR3 is 15 amino acids. The V gene end was trimmed by 5 bases and the J gene end by 7 bases; junction bases not matched to a gene: 8. CDR3 sequence reads: CASSGRGQGGEKLFF. CDR3 nucleotides: TGTGCCAGCAGCGGCCGGGGACAGGGCGGTGAAAAACTGTTTTTT.

V and J are TRBV21-1 and TRBJ1-5. TRBV21-1 is given as a pseudogene. CDR3 length: 13 residues. CDR3 residues: CASAGTVNQPQHF. The CDR3, as DNA: TGTGCCAGCGCCGGGACTGTCAATCAGCCCCAGCATTTT.

This clone was found a few times. The V and J genes are TRBV3-1 (or the pseudogene TRBV3-2) and TRBJ2-7, with a tentative D call TRBD1 (7 bases). Trimming shortened V by 4 bases and J by 2 bases, and 12 bases separated the two germline ends. In germline, CDR1 is LGHDT, CDR2 YNNKEL (reference sequence). The CDR3 has 14 residues. Here the CDR3 DNA reads TGTGCCAGCAGCCTAGGAGGGGGCACCTACGAGCAGTACTTC. It specifies CASSLGGGTYEQYF.

The gene calls are TRBV2 and TRBJ2-4; no definite D call. Trimming left V 4 bases short and J 0 bases short, with 16 bases between. The CDR3 totals 17 residues. Germline values: CDR1 SNHLY, CDR2 FYNNEI. The CDR3 protein is CASSAKVGRLAKNIQYF. The CDR3, as DNA: TGTGCCAGCAGTGCGAAGGTTGGCAGACTAGCCAAAAACATTCAGTACTTC.

The V call is TRBV28, the J call TRBJ1-5; the match to TRBD1 covers 9 bases. The germline gives CDR1 MDHEN, CDR2 SYDVKM. CDR3 length equals 15 residues. Unmatched junction bases numbered 6, after V lost 5 bases and J lost 4 bases. CDR3 amino acids: CASSKRTGVNQPQHF. The CDR3 region has the DNA TGTGCCAGCAGTAAAAGGACAGGGGTAAATCAGCCCCAGCATTTT. Full variable domain (outside the CDR3, taken from reference TRBV28 and TRBJ1-5): DVKVTQSSRYLVKRTGEKVFLECVQDMDHENMFWYRQDPGLGLRLIYFSYDVKMKEKGDIPEGYSVSREKKERFSLILESASTNQTSMYLCASSKRTGVNQPQHFGDGTRLSIL.

This clone was found a few times. The chain couples TRBV15 to TRBJ2-7; perhaps TRBD1 as D (5 bases). The germline gives CDR1 LNHNV, CDR2 YYDKDF (reference sequence). Trimming stripped 5 bases from V and 0 bases from J, with 11 bases between. This CDR3 is 14 amino acids long. This CDR3 is CATSRQGSSYEQYF. The CDR3 nucleotides read TGTGCCACCAGCCGGCAGGGAAGCTCCTACGAGCAGTACTTC.

This chain links TRBV3-1 (or the pseudogene TRBV3-2) with TRBJ1-1; D might be TRBD1 (5 bases). The germline V gene encodes CDR1 LGHDT and CDR2 YNNKEL (reference sequence). V was pared by 4 bases and J by 4 bases, with 10 bases between. The CDR3 totals 13 residues. The CDR3, as DNA: TGTGCCAGCAGCCCAGGGTTGAGCACTGAAGCTTTCTTT. This sequence encodes CASSPGLSTEAFF.

In DNA form, the CDR3 reads TGTGCCAGCAGCCAAGTTCTGGGGGCCAATTCACCCCTCCACTTT. Amino acid sequence: CASSQVLGANSPLHF. The chain recombines TRBV3-1 (or the pseudogene TRBV3-2) with TRBJ1-6, with D possibly being TRBD1 (6 bases). CDR1 is LGHDT and CDR2 is YNNKEL in the germline V gene (reference sequence). V was cut by 1 base and J by 7 bases, with 11 bases left in between. The CDR3 has 15 residues.

The rearrangement joins TRBV27 to TRBJ2-3, with unresolved D. V was pared by 6 bases and J by 1 base, with 17 bases between. Germline V gene data show CDR1 as MNHEY and CDR2 as SMNVEV (reference sequence). The CDR3 is 16 residues long. CDR3 DNA: TGTGCCAGCAGGCCCCCAGGTCTAATTGGCACAGATACGCAGTATTTT. Translation gives CASRPPGLIGTDTQYF.

This chain connects TRBV2 to TRBJ1-1, with D unclear. The CDR3 sequence is 12 residues long. V gave up 7 bases and J gave up 5 bases, with 11 bases separating them. The germline V gene has CDR1 SNHLY and CDR2 FYNNEI. The CDR3 region is CASNSHWTEAFF. The CDR3 DNA sequence: TGTGCCAGCAATTCCCACTGGACTGAAGCTTTCTTT.

This clone was observed a single time. This chain uses TRBV9 with TRBJ2-2; no reliable D call. The CDR3 extends over 14 amino acids. V was cut by 0 bases and J by 5 bases, with 8 bases left in between. CDR1 SGDLS and CDR2 YYNGEE come from the germline V gene. CDR3 bases: TGTGCCAGCAGCGTAGCGACTTCTACCGGGGAGCTGTTTTTT. Its translation: CASSVATSTGELFF.

For the CDR3, the DNA is TGCGCCAGCAGCCCCTCGACTGGATCCACAGATACGCAGTATTTT. Translated: CASSPSTGSTDTQYF. The rearrangement links TRBV5-1 to TRBJ2-3; D is unresolved. V was clipped by 4 bases and J by 2 bases, with 14 bases between them. CDR3 size: 15 residues. Germline V gene lookup returns CDR1 SGHRS and CDR2 YFSETQ. The entire variable domain, with the rest obtained from reference TRBV5-1 and TRBJ2-3, is as follows: KAGVTQTPRYLIKTRGQQVTLSCSPISGHRSVSWYQQTPGQGLQFLFEYFSETQRNKGNFPGRFSGRQFSNSRSEMNVSTLELGDSALYLCASSPSTGSTDTQYFGPGTRLTVL.

The CDR3 DNA is TGTGCCAGCAGCCTAACCAGAAGATCCACTGAAGCTTTCTTT. As protein: CASSLTRRSTEAFF. This sequence joins TRBV14 and TRBJ1-1; D ambiguous. The CDR3 is made up of 14 amino acids. The germline gives CDR1 SGHDN, CDR2 FVKESK. V lost 4 bases, J lost 4 bases, and 13 bases lay in between.

The J gene is TRBJ1-1, the V gene TRBV6-5; no definite D call. Germline CDR1 reads MNHEY; CDR2 reads SVGAGI. This CDR3 is 14 amino acids long. Trimming stripped 10 bases from V and 1 base from J, with 16 bases between. CDR3 residues: CATFGELGNTEAFF. CDR3 coding DNA: TGTGCCACCTTCGGGGAATTGGGGAACACTGAAGCTTTCTTT.

The chain couples TRBV5-1 to TRBJ2-7, with 7 bases fitting TRBD1. Per the germline V gene, CDR1 is SGHRS and CDR2 is YFSETQ. This CDR3 region has 14 residues. J gave up 1 base and V 5 bases, and 6 bases lay outside the gene matches. CDR3 loop: CASRLWTGSYEQYF. The DNA for the CDR3 is TGCGCCAGCAGACTTTGGACAGGATCCTACGAGCAGTACTTC.

V is TRBV5-4 and J is TRBJ1-1; possibly TRBD1 for D (5 bases). Germline V gene data show CDR1 as SGHNT and CDR2 as YYREEE (reference sequence). The ends were cut back, 0 bases at V and 6 bases at J, with 15 bases in the middle. The CDR3 runs to 15 residues. In nucleotides, the CDR3 is TGTGCCAGCAGCTTGGATAGCAGGGTTTGGGCTGAAGCTTTCTTT. It encodes CASSLDSRVWAEAFF.

The genes are TRBV6-1 and TRBJ2-3, with D possibly being TRBD1 (6 bases). The CDR3 runs to 16 residues. The V and J ends lost 2 bases and 5 bases respectively, with 17 bases between them. CDR1 MNHNS and CDR2 SASEGT come from the germline V gene. The CDR3 bases are TGTGCCAGCAGTGAACTCCCAGGGGTAGGCGGAGATACGCAGTATTTT. This sequence encodes CASSELPGVGGDTQYF.

The chain is built from TRBV6-2 or TRBV6-3 and TRBJ1-6; perhaps TRBD1 as D (5 bases). Deletions cut 0 bases from V and 6 bases from J, with 9 bases between. The CDR3 is 15 amino acids. In germline, CDR1 is MNHEY, CDR2 SVGEGT. CDR3 in amino acids: CASSYSAGFNSPLHF. CDR3 DNA: TGTGCCAGCAGTTACTCCGCAGGGTTTAATTCACCCCTCCACTTT.

J is TRBJ2-6 and V is TRBV10-3; TRBD2 matches 11 bases. The CDR3 contains 18 residues. Per the germline V gene, CDR1 is ENHRY and CDR2 is SYGVKD. J was trimmed by 3 bases and V by 5 bases; bases with no gene match: 9. The CDR3 here is CAISTHSGGAFGANVLTF. The DNA for the CDR3 is TGTGCCATCAGTACCCATAGCGGGGGGGCATTTGGGGCCAACGTCCTGACTTTC.

The V and J genes are TRBV4-3 and TRBJ2-5, with D maybe TRBD2 (6 bases). Trimming stripped 0 bases from V and 11 bases from J, with 13 bases between. Germline CDR1 and CDR2: LGHNA and YSLEER. This CDR3 contains 13 residues. The CDR3 DNA sequence: TGCGCCAGCAGCCAAGACCGGACTATACAACAGTACTTC. This encodes CASSQDRTIQQYF.

The chain is built from TRBV2 and TRBJ2-5, with unresolved D. Trimming shortened V by 7 bases and J by 9 bases, and 3 bases separated the two germline ends. CDR1 and CDR2 from the germline V gene are SNHLY and FYNNEI. The CDR3 has 8 residues. In DNA form, the CDR3 reads TGTGCCAGCACGGCCCAGTACTTC. It specifies CASTAQYF.